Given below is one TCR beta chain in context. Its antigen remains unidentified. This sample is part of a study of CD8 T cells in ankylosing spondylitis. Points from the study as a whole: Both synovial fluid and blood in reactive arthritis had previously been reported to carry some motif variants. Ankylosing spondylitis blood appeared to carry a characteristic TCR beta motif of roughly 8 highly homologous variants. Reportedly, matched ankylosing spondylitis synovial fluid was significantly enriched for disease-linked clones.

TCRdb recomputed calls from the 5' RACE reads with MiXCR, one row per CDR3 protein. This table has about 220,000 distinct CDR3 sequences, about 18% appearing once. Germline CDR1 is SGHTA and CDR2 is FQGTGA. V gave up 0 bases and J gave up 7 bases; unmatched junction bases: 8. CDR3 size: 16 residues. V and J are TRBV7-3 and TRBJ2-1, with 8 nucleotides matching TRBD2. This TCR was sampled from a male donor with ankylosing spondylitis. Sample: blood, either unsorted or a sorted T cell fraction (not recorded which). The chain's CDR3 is CASSLTRSGGLNEQFF. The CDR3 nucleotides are TGTGCCAGCAGCTTAACAAGGAGCGGGGGTCTGAATGAGCAGTTCTTC.